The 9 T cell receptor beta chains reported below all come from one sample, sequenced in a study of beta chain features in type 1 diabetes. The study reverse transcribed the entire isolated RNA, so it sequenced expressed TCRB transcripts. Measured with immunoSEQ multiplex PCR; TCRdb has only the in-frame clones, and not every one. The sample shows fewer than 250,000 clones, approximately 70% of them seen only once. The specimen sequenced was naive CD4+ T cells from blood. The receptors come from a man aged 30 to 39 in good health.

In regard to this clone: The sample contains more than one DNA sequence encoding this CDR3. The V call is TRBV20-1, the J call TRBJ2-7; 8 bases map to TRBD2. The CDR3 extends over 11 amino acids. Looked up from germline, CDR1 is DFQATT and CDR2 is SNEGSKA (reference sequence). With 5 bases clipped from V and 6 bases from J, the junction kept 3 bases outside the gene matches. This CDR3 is CSARTSGEQYF. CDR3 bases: TGCAGTGCTCGCACTAGCGGCGAGCAGTACTTC.

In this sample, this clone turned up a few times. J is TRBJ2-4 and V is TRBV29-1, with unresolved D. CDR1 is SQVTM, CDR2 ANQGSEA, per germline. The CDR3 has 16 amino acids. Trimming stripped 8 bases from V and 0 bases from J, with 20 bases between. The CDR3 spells CSPRTLCHIAKNIQYF. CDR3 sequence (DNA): TGCAGCCCCAGGACCCTTTGCCATATAGCCAAAAACATTCAGTACTTC.

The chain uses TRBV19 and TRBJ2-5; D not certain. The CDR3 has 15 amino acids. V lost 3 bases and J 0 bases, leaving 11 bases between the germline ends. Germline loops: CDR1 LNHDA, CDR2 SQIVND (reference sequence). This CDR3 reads CASSMYRSNQETQYF. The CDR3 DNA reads TGTGCCAGTAGTATGTACAGAAGCAACCAAGAGACCCAGTACTTC.

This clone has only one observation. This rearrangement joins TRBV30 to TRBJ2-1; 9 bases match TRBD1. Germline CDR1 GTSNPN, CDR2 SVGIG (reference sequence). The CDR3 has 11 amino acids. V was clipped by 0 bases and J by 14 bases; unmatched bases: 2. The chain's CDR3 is CAWSVGTGKFF. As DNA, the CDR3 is TGTGCCTGGAGTGTGGGGACAGGGAAGTTCTTC.

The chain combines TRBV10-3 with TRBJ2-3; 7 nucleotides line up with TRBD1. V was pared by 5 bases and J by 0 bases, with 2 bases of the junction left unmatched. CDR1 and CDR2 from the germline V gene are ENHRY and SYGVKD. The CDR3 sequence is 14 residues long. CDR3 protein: CAISPGQSTDTQYF. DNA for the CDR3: TGTGCCATCAGTCCGGGACAGAGCACAGATACGCAGTATTTT.

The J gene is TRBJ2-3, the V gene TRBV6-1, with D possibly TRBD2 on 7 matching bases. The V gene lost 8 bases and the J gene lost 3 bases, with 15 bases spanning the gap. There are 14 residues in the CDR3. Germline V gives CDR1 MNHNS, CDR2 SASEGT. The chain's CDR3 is CASGGAGGTDTQYF. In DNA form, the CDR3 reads TGTGCCAGCGGGGGGGCAGGAGGGACAGATACGCAGTATTTT.

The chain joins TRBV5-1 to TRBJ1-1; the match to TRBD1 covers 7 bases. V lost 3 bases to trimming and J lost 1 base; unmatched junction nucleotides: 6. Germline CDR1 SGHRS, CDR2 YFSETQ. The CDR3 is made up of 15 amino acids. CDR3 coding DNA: TGCGCCAGCAGCTGGGGGACAGTTCCGAACACTGAAGCTTTCTTT. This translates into CASSWGTVPNTEAFF. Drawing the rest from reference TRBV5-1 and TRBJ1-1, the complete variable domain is KAGVTQTPRYLIKTRGQQVTLSCSPISGHRSVSWYQQTPGQGLQFLFEYFSETQRNKGNFPGRFSGRQFSNSRSEMNVSTLELGDSALYLCASSWGTVPNTEAFFGQGTRLTVV.

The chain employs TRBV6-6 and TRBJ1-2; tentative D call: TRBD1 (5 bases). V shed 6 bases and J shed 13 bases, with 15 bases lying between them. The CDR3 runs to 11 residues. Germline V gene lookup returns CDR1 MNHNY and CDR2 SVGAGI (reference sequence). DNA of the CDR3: TGTGCCAGCAGCCCAGAACAGGTTTCCACCTTC. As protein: CASSPEQVSTF.

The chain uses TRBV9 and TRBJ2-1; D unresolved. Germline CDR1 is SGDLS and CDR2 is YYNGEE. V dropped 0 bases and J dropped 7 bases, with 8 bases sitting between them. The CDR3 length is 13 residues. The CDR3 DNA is TGTGCCAGCAGCGTAGCTGTGAGTAATGAGCAGTTCTTC. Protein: CASSVAVSNEQFF.